This TCR beta chain came from a study of lung T cells in sarcoidosis with Löfgren's syndrome. Overall study: Analyses focused on Löfgren's syndrome patients.

General observations from the study: Sarcoidosis antigen recognition was only suggested, antigen unidentified. The most expanded V genes in Löfgren's patients were reportedly TRAV12-1 and TRBV2. Multiple Löfgren's syndrome patients reportedly shared TRAV12-1 and TRBV2 CDR3 motifs.

TCRdb ran MiXCR on the reads and lists one entry per CDR3 protein. This table holds roughly 63,000 distinct CDR3 sequences, around 21% found once. Trimming cost V 2 bases and J 0 bases, with 14 bases left between them. The CDR3 spans 17 residues. CDR1 SGHVS and CDR2 FNYEAQ come from the germline V gene. This clonotype has ten or more counts. The antigen is undetermined. The sample consisted of CD4+ T cells from PBMCs. The clonotype originates from a human donor with sarcoidosis (Löfgren's syndrome or another form), or a control subject (not recorded which). The gene calls are TRBV7-6 and TRBJ2-1; D is possibly TRBD1 or TRBD2 (6 bases each). The CDR3 DNA is TGTGCCAGCAGCTTACAACAGGGAGGCATCTCCTACAATGAGCAGTTCTTC. Residues: CASSLQQGGISYNEQFF.